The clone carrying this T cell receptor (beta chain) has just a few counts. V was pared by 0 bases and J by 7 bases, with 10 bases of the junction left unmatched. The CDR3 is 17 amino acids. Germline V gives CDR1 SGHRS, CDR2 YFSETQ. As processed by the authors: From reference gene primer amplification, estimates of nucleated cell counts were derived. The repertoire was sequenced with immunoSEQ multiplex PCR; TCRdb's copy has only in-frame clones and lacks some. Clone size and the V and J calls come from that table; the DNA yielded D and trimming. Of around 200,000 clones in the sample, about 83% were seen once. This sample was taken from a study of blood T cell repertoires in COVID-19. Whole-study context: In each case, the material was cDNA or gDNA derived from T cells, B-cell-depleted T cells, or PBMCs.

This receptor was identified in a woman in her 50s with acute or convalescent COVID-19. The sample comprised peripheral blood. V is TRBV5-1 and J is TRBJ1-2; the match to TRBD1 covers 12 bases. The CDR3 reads CASSLDRDRGRYSGYTF. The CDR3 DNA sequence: TGCGCCAGCAGCTTGGACCGGGACAGGGGGCGATACTCTGGCTACACCTTC.